Below, one T cell receptor (beta chain) is given with its context. Its antigen is undetermined. CDR3 length: 16 residues. After removal of 6 bases from V and 3 bases from J, the junction contained 9 bases not matched to a gene. The V gene's germline CDR1 is SGHNT and CDR2 YYREEE (reference sequence). This entry is derived from a study of cytomegalovirus exposure and HLA in healthy donors. Background on the study: Out of 398 genotyped donors, about 80% belonged to the Caucasian-associated ancestry cluster.

General observations from the study: Usually a TCR sequence was rare, but some public TCRs were found in many donors.

This PCR relied on a set of 60 Vbeta primers and 13 Jbeta primers. The repertoire was sequenced with immunoSEQ multiplex PCR; TCRdb's copy has only in-frame clones and lacks some. The table records fewer than 200,000 clones, about four fifths of them present only once. The source material was PBMCs. This sequence joins TRBV5-4 and TRBJ1-2, with TRBD1 identical over 12 bases. The clonotype originates from a man between 25 and 39 years old in good health and CMV-seronegative. In DNA form, the CDR3 reads TGTGCCAGCAACCGGGGGACAGGGGGCGCCGACTATGGCTACACCTTC. Its translation is CASNRGTGGADYGYTF.